The text below deals with one T cell receptor (beta chain). The table came from immunoSEQ multiplex PCR; TCRdb's copy has only in-frame clones and leaves some out. The sample has about 1 million clones, 75% seen once; the top ten hold approximately 1.5%. These data originate in a study of shared clonotypes between healthy human individuals. The CDR3 consists of 13 residues. The germline gives CDR1 SGDLS, CDR2 YYNGEE. Between the trimmed V and J ends, which lost 4 bases and 2 bases, there was a span of 8 bases. Specimen: memory CD4+ T cells sorted from blood. The subset: CD45RA-negative fraction. The sequence came from a man between 18 and 35 years old in good health. V and J are TRBV9 and TRBJ2-3; no reliable D call. CDR3 DNA sequence: TGTGCCAGCAGCATTACTACCACAGATACGCAGTATTTT. This translates into CASSITTTDTQYF.